The next 25 T cell receptor beta chains were all read from a single sample in a study of beta chain features in type 1 diabetes. These receptors lack a known antigen. Sequenced material consisted of expressed TCRB transcripts (all of the isolated RNA was reverse transcribed). The assay was immunoSEQ multiplex PCR, and TCRdb's table has in-frame clones only and misses some. Of about 29,000 clones listed, 45% to 65% are singletons. Overall study findings and caveats: Shortening of TCRB CDR3s, moderate but significant, appeared in all four CD4+ subsets of Type 1 diabetes patients.

The sequenced sample was Tregs from blood. These receptors were obtained from a young woman with type 1 diabetes.

The table lists this clone with a few counts. This chain uses TRBV5-1 with TRBJ1-1, with TRBD1 matching over 8 bases. Germline-derived CDR1 and CDR2 are SGHRS and YFSETQ. The CDR3 is made up of 15 amino acids. Trimming cost V 4 bases and J 1 base; bases outside gene matches: 6. CDR3 DNA sequence: TGCGCCAGCAGCCCCGCCGGGACAGGGAACACTGAAGCTTTCTTT. Its protein is CASSPAGTGNTEAFF.

This sequence joins TRBV7-2 and TRBJ2-1; TRBD2 agrees at 8 bases. The junction had 13 bases not matched to a gene; V was cut back by 5 bases and J by 4 bases. This CDR3 has 17 residues. CDR1 SGHTA and CDR2 FQGNSA come from the germline V gene. The CDR3, as DNA: TGTGCCAGCAGCCAGGCCGGGGGGGGGACAAGTTACAATGAGCAGTTCTTC. This codes for CASSQAGGGTSYNEQFF.

In DNA form, the CDR3 reads TGTGCCAGCAGCTTGGGGACAGGGGGCACAGATACGCAGTATTTT. It yields the protein CASSLGTGGTDTQYF. The J gene is TRBJ2-3, the V gene TRBV11-3, with TRBD1 matching 10 bases. The CDR3 runs to 15 residues. CDR1 and CDR2 (germline): SGHNT, YENEEA. Germline trimming cut 3 bases from V and 1 base from J; bases unmatched to any gene: 1.

This clone was counted between two and nine times. CDR3 DNA sequence: TGCGCCAGCAGCCCGGGAGGTCTAGCGGGAGGTGTCGCAGATACGCAGTATTTT. Translation: CASSPGGLAGGVADTQYF. This sequence joins TRBV5-1 and TRBJ2-3, with 11 nucleotides matching TRBD2. V was clipped by 4 bases and J by 4 bases; unmatched bases: 14. The CDR3 covers 18 residues. Germline V gives CDR1 SGHRS, CDR2 YFSETQ.

This chain links TRBV21-1 with TRBJ2-7; the D call in the table, TRBD2, was not verified against the DNA. TRBV21-1 is shown as a pseudogene. The length of the CDR3 is 20 residues. The CDR3 DNA is TGTGCCAGCAGCAAAACCCCGGGCCGGCGGGATGTTCCCCACGAATACGAGCAGTACGTC. Amino acid sequence: CASSKTPGRRDVPHEYEQYV.

The chain links TRBV6-6 to TRBJ2-7; perhaps TRBD1 as D (7 bases). Germline V gene lookup returns CDR1 MNHNY and CDR2 SVGAGI (reference sequence). V lost 6 bases to trimming and J lost 6 bases, with 18 bases between them. This CDR3 comprises 14 residues. For the CDR3, the DNA is TGTGCCAGCAGGGAGGGACAGATTGGCGGCGAGCAGTACTTC. As protein: CASREGQIGGEQYF.

V and J are TRBV18 and TRBJ1-1; D not resolved. The CDR3 runs to 15 residues. Trimming removed 3 bases from V and 9 bases from J, with 20 bases in between. Germline V lookup: CDR1 KGHSH, CDR2 LQKENI. The CDR3 nucleotides are TGTGCCAGCTCACCCCAGACTCTGGATATCCAAAAAGCTTTCTTT. Its translation is CASSPQTLDIQKAFF.

The chain links TRBV10-3 to TRBJ2-1; 9 bases match TRBD2. V dropped 0 bases and J dropped 4; count of bases not matched to a gene: 10. The CDR3 covers 18 residues. Germline values: CDR1 ENHRY, CDR2 SYGVKD. The CDR3 coding sequence is TGTGCCATCAGTGAGTCGATGGTAGCGGGAGATTCGTACAATGAGCAGTTCTTC. This translates into CAISESMVAGDSYNEQFF.

The gene calls are TRBV28 and TRBJ1-2; 8 bases line up with TRBD1. With V trimmed by 3 bases and J by 4 bases, 13 bases remained unmatched. The germline V gene encodes CDR1 MDHEN and CDR2 SYDVKM. This CDR3 region has 17 residues. In DNA form, the CDR3 reads TGTGCCAGCAGTTTTCCAACGACAGGGGCGACCTTCTATGGCTACACCTTC. The encoded protein is CASSFPTTGATFYGYTF.

This rearrangement joins TRBV7-9 to TRBJ2-3; D gene ambiguous. The length of the CDR3 is 13 residues. From germline, CDR1 is SEHNR and CDR2 FQNEAQ (reference sequence). The V end lost 5 bases, the J end lost 1 base, and 7 bases lay between the germline ends. The CDR3 sequence: CASSPAGTDTQYF. The CDR3 bases are TGTGCCAGCAGCCCGGCGGGCACAGATACGCAGTATTTT.

This chain links TRBV28 with TRBJ2-6; no definite D call. Germline V lookup: CDR1 MDHEN, CDR2 SYDVKM. Trimming stripped 5 bases from V and 0 bases from J, with 14 bases between. This CDR3 has 17 residues. CDR3 amino acids: CASSPIRRSSGANVLTF. Written as DNA, the CDR3 is TGTGCCAGCAGTCCGATTAGACGGAGCTCTGGGGCCAACGTCCTGACTTTC.

The rearrangement joins TRBV30 to TRBJ2-7, with D perhaps matching TRBD2 (6 bases). The CDR3 consists of 15 residues. CDR1 is GTSNPN, CDR2 SVGIG, per germline (reference sequence). The V end lost 5 bases, the J end lost 0 bases, and 17 bases lay between the germline ends. In DNA form, the CDR3 reads TGTGCCTGGGTACGCGGGACTCTAAGCTCCTACGAGCAGTACTTC. Translating it yields CAWVRGTLSSYEQYF.

The V call is TRBV5-4, the J call TRBJ2-3, with TRBD2 as a possible D gene (6 bases). V lost 5 bases and J lost 2, with 15 bases in between. The CDR3 loop spans 15 amino acids. Looked up from germline, CDR1 is SGHNT and CDR2 is YYREEE (reference sequence). The CDR3 region is CASSPTAGNTDTQYF. CDR3 bases: TGTGCCAGCAGTCCCACGGCGGGAAACACAGATACGCAGTATTTT.

The V and J genes are TRBV5-1 and TRBJ2-1; TRBD1 is a possible D gene (5 bases). This CDR3 contains 16 residues. V lost 4 bases and J lost 0, with 14 bases in between. Germline V gives CDR1 SGHRS, CDR2 YFSETQ. CDR3 sequence: CASSRRGGSSYNEQFF. CDR3 sequence (DNA): TGCGCCAGCAGCAGAAGGGGCGGAAGCTCCTACAATGAGCAGTTCTTC.

The chain uses TRBV19 and TRBJ2-4; D might be TRBD1 (6 bases). V lost 5 bases to trimming and J lost 0 bases, with 14 bases between them. This CDR3 contains 16 residues. Germline CDR1 is LNHDA and CDR2 is SQIVND (reference sequence). The DNA of the CDR3 is TGTGCCAGTAGTGGGGGACAACTAATAGCCAAAAACATTCAGTACTTC. This translates into CASSGGQLIAKNIQYF.

V usage is TRBV6-1 and J usage is TRBJ1-1; 7 bases map to TRBD1. This CDR3 comprises 15 residues. In germline, CDR1 is MNHNS, CDR2 SASEGT. V was pared by 6 bases and J by 0 bases, with 7 bases of the junction left unmatched. The CDR3 bases are TGTGCCAGCAGCCGGGGACAGACCATGAACACTGAAGCTTTCTTT. This encodes CASSRGQTMNTEAFF.

A few counts support this clone. The rearrangement joins TRBV29-1 to TRBJ2-3; 8 bases align to TRBD2. CDR3 length: 13 amino acids. V gave up 7 bases and J gave up 3 bases; unmatched junction bases: 6. Germline loops: CDR1 SQVTM, CDR2 ANQGSEA. The CDR3 loop reads CSARGGATDTQYF. The CDR3 DNA reads TGCAGCGCCCGGGGGGGGGCAACAGATACGCAGTATTTT.

This rearrangement joins TRBV11-2 to TRBJ2-1, with 12 bases lining up with TRBD2. This CDR3 is built from 18 residues. Germline loops: CDR1 SGHAT, CDR2 FQNNGV. The V and J ends lost 0 bases and 5 bases, in that order; junction bases with no gene match: 8. The CDR3: CASSLDGLAGSENNEQFF. The CDR3 nucleotides are TGTGCCAGCAGCTTAGATGGACTAGCGGGGTCGGAAAACAATGAGCAGTTCTTC.

The chain couples TRBV5-1 to TRBJ2-2; TRBD1 matches at 9 bases. The J segment lost 5 bases and the V segment lost 4 bases, leaving 6 bases of the junction unmatched. CDR3 length: 15 residues. Germline V CDR1 and CDR2: SGHRS, YFSETQ. The CDR3 sequence: CASSPRDRATGELFF. CDR3 DNA sequence: TGCGCCAGCAGCCCCCGGGACAGGGCAACCGGGGAGCTGTTTTTT.

There are a few counts of this clone. The chain is built from TRBV5-1 and TRBJ2-1; 15 bases map to TRBD2. The CDR3 covers 19 residues. After removal of 0 bases from V and 7 bases from J, the junction contained 11 bases not matched to a gene. The germline gives CDR1 SGHRS, CDR2 YFSETQ. In nucleotides, the CDR3 is TGCGCCAGCAGCTTGGACGGACTAGCGGGAGGGGTGGGTCGAAATGAGCAGTTCTTC. Protein product: CASSLDGLAGGVGRNEQFF.

Only a few counts were recorded for this clone. This chain uses TRBV5-1 with TRBJ2-1; D call uncertain. The CDR3 has 16 residues. Germline CDR1 reads SGHRS; CDR2 reads YFSETQ. V was cut by 2 bases and J by 1 base, with 13 bases left in between. CDR3 sequence reads: CASSLSSRGSYNEQFF. DNA of the CDR3: TGCGCCAGCAGCTTATCATCTAGAGGATCCTACAATGAGCAGTTCTTC.

V gene TRBV7-2 combines with J gene TRBJ1-2; 8 bases are shared with TRBD1. Germline CDR1 and CDR2: SGHTA and FQGNSA. The CDR3 consists of 14 residues. The V segment lost 3 bases and the J segment 6 bases; nucleotides outside the gene matches: 6. CDR3 coding DNA: TGTGCCAGCAGCTTGAACAGGGGGTGGGATGGCTACACCTTC. Protein: CASSLNRGWDGYTF.

This clone appeared a few times. This chain uses TRBV6-6 with TRBJ1-1, with D unclear. CDR3 size: 13 residues. The V gene's germline CDR1 is MNHNY and CDR2 SVGAGI (reference sequence). V lost 6 bases, J lost 4 bases, and 12 bases lay in between. CDR3 in DNA: TGTGCCAGCAGACCAACATGGAGCACTGAAGCTTTCTTT. Translation gives CASRPTWSTEAFF.

This chain connects TRBV5-1 to TRBJ2-7; D not certain. The DNA matches TRBJ2-1 better at its end, which makes the J call doubtful. Germline loops: CDR1 SGHRS, CDR2 YFSETQ. This CDR3 has 14 amino acids. CDR3 sequence: CASSLPTEYNEQFF. As DNA, the CDR3 is TGCGCCAGCAGCCTTCCGACGGAGTACAATGAGCAGTTCTTC.

This clone was counted a single time. The chain employs TRBV19 and TRBJ2-2; TRBD2 agrees at 11 bases. This CDR3 region has 15 residues. Germline V gene data show CDR1 as LNHDA and CDR2 as SQIVND (reference sequence). J gave up 3 bases and V 7 bases, and 4 bases lay outside the gene matches. The CDR3 DNA follows: TGTGCCAGTATAACTAGCGGGAGTTACACCGGGGAGCTGTTTTTT. Protein: CASITSGSYTGELFF.